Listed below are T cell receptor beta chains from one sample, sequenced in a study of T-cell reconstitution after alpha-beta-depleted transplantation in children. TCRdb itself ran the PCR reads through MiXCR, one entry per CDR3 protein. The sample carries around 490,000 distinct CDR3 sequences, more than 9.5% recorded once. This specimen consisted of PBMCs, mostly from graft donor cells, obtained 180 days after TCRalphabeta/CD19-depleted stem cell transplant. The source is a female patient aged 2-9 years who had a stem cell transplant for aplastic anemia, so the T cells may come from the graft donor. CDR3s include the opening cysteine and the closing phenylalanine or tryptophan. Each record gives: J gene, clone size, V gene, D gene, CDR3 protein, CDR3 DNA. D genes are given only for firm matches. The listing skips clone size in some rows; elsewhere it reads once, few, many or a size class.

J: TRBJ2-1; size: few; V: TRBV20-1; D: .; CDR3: CSARVGALPIYNEQFF; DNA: TGCAGTGCTAGAGTCGGTGCCCTCCCCATCTACAATGAGCAGTTCTTC
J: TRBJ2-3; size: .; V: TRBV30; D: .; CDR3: CAWNVVVTDTQYF; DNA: TGTGCCTGGAATGTGGTGGTCACAGATACGCAGTATTTT
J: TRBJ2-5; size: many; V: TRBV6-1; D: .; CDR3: CASAPPGRGTQYF; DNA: TGTGCCAGCGCACCGCCAGGGCGGGGGACCCAGTACTTC
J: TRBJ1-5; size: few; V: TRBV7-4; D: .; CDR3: CASSFPRREVQPQHF; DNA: TGTGCCAGCAGTTTCCCCCGGAGGGAGGTTCAGCCCCAGCATTTT
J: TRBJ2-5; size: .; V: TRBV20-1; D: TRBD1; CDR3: CSPRQGPYQETQYF; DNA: TGCAGCCCCAGACAGGGACCTTACCAAGAGACCCAGTACTTC
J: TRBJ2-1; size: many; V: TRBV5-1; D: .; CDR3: CASSLGVGRYNEQFF; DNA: TGCGCCAGCAGCTTGGGAGTGGGCCGTTACAATGAGCAGTTCTTC
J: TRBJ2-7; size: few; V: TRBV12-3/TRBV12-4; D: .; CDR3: CASSLSRLLSYEQYF; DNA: TGTGCCAGCAGTTTATCAAGACTACTAAGCTACGAGCAGTACTTC
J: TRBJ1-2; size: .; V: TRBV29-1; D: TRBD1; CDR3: CSVLDRGEYGYTF; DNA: TGCAGCGTGCTCGACAGGGGGGAATATGGCTACACCTTC
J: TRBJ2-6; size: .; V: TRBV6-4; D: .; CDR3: CAGGHKRGALSSGANVLTF; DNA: TGTGCCGGAGGACATAAACGGGGCGCGCTAAGCTCTGGGGCCAACGTCCTGACTTTC
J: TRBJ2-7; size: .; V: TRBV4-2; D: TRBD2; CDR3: CASSPRDSRLRLAGRGPHEQYF; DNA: TGTGCCAGCAGCCCACGTGACTCCCGACTGAGACTAGCGGGAAGGGGACCCCACGAGCAGTACTTC
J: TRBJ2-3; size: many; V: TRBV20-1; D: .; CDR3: CSATPLVRAADTQYF; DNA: TGCAGTGCTACCCCCCTCGTTCGGGCAGCAGATACGCAGTATTTT
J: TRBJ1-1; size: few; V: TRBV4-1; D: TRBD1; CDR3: CASSQDLTGRTEAFF; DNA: TGCGCCAGCAGCCAAGATCTGACAGGGCGGACTGAAGCTTTCTTT
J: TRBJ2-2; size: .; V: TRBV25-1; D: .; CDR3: CASSLGQGRTRDTGELFF; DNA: TGTGCCAGCAGCCTTGGGCAGGGTCGGACGAGGGACACCGGGGAGCTGTTTTTT
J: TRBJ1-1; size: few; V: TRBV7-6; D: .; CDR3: CASSLPGRTEAFF; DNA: TGTGCCAGCAGCCTACCGGGACGCACTGAAGCTTTCTTT
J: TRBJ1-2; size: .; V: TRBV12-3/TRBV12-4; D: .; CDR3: CASTAGGGRKNGYTF; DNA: TGTGCCAGCACCGCCGGCGGGGGGAGGAAGAATGGCTACACCTTC
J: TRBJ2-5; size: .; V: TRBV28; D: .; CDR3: CASSSQGGLETQYF; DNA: TGTGCCAGCAGTTCACAGGGAGGCTTAGAGACCCAGTACTTC
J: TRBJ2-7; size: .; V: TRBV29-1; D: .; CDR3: CSVFSYEQYF; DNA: TGCAGCGTGTTCAGCTACGAGCAGTACTTC
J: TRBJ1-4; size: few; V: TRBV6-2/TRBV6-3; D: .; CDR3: CASRVRWATNEKLFF; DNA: TGTGCCAGCAGAGTCAGATGGGCAACTAATGAAAAACTGTTTTTT
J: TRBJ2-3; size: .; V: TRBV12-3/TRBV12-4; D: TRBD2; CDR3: CASSLGPSGISTDTQYF; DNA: TGTGCCAGCAGTTTAGGTCCAAGCGGGATTAGCACAGATACGCAGTATTTT
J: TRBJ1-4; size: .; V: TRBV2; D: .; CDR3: CASSPLKRGSRKLFF; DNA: TGTGCCAGCAGCCCACTGAAAAGGGGGTCGCGGAAACTGTTTTTT
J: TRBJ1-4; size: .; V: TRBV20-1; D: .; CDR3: CSASPLAGEKLFF; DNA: TGCAGTGCTTCCCCCCTGGCGGGGGAAAAACTGTTTTTT
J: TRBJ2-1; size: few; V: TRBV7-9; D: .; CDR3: CASSPGPEAHEQFF; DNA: TGTGCCAGCAGCCCGGGACCCGAAGCCCATGAGCAGTTCTTC
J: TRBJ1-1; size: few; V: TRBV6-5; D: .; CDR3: CASSSPDRNTEAFF; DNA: TGTGCCAGCAGTTCGCCGGACAGGAACACTGAAGCTTTCTTT
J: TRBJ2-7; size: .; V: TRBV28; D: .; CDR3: CASSSGPPRASSGHLYEQYF; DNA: TGTGCCAGCAGTTCTGGGCCCCCGAGAGCTTCCTCGGGACACCTCTACGAGCAGTACTTC
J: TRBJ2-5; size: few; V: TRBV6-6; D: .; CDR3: CASSFSQLETQYF; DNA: TGTGCCAGCAGTTTTTCACAGCTAGAGACCCAGTACTTC
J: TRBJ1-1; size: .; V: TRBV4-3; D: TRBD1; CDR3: CASSFRDSRSEAFF; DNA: TGCGCCAGCAGCTTCCGGGACAGTCGTTCCGAAGCTTTCTTT
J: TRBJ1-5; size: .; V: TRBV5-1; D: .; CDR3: CASSVKGGQPQHF; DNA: TGCGCCAGCAGCGTTAAAGGGGGTCAGCCCCAGCATTTT
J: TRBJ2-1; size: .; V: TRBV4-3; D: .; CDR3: CASSQTVTVNSYNEQFF; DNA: TGCGCCAGCAGCCAGACTGTGACCGTGAACTCCTACAATGAGCAGTTCTTC
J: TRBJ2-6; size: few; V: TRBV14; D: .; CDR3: CASSHFPLMPGANVLTF; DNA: TGTGCCAGCAGCCACTTTCCCCTAATGCCAGGGGCCAACGTCCTGACTTTC
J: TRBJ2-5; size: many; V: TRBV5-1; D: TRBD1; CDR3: CASSLDRGEETQYF; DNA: TGCGCCAGCAGCTTGGACAGGGGTGAGGAGACCCAGTACTTC
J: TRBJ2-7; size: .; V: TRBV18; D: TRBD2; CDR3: CASSPGLAVNSYEQYF; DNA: TGTGCCAGCTCACCGGGACTAGCGGTAAACTCCTACGAGCAGTACTTC
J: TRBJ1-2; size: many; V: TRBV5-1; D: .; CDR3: CASSLAGGGARHGYTF; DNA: TGCGCCAGCAGCTTGGCCGGAGGAGGGGCACGACATGGCTACACCTTC
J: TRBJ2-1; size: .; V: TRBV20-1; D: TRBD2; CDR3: CSAREAGTKSSYNEQFF; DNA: TGCAGTGCTAGAGAAGCCGGGACTAAGAGCTCCTACAATGAGCAGTTCTTC
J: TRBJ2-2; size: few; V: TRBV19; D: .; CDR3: CASSIIQVTGELFF; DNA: TGTGCCAGTAGTATTATTCAGGTCACCGGGGAGCTGTTTTTT
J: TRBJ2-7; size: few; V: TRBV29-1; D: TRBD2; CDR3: CSVSQRGGREDEQYF; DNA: TGCAGCGTCTCACAAAGGGGCGGGCGGGAGGACGAGCAGTACTTC
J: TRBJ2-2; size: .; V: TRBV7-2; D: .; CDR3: CASSLRQVSGELFF; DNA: TGTGCCAGCAGCTTAAGACAGGTTTCCGGGGAGCTGTTTTTT
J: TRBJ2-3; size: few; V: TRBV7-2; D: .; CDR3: CASGYTDTQYF; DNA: TGTGCCAGCGGCTATACAGATACGCAGTATTTT
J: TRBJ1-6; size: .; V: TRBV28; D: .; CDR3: CASSPATYSENSPLHF; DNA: TGTGCCAGCAGTCCTGCGACGTACTCTGAGAATTCACCCCTCCACTTT
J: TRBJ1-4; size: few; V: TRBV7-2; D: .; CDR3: CASSGPGSEKLFF; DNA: TGTGCCAGCAGCGGCCCCGGGAGTGAAAAACTGTTTTTT
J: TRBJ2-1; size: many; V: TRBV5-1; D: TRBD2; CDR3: CASSLAGGSGRPSYNEQFF; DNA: TGCGCCAGCAGCTTGGCGGGGGGTAGCGGGAGGCCCTCCTACAATGAGCAGTTCTTC
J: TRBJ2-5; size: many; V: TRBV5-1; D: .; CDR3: CASSLEAARETQYF; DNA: TGCGCCAGCAGCTTGGAGGCAGCGCGGGAGACCCAGTACTTC
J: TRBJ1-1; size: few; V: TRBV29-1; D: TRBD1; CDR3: CSVEAANRGTEAFF; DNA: TGCAGCGTTGAAGCGGCGAACAGGGGGACTGAAGCTTTCTTT
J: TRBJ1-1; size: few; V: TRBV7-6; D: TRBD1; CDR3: CASSARGPGGTEAFF; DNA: TGTGCCAGCAGCGCACGGGGTCCAGGGGGTACTGAAGCTTTCTTT
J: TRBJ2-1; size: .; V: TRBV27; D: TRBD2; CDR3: CASSSRLAGPYNEQFF; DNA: TGTGCCAGCAGTTCTCGGCTAGCGGGACCTTACAATGAGCAGTTCTTC
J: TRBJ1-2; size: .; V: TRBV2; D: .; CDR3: CASRNSGGYTF; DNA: TGTGCCAGCAGGAATTCAGGTGGCTACACCTTC